The T cell receptor (beta chain) described here comes from a study of cytomegalovirus exposure and HLA in healthy donors. General study results and limits: Researchers catalogued approximately 170 TCR beta chains as cytomegalovirus-associated. Trimming of TCR beta V- and J-genes showed a link, identified in a later analysis, to a missense DCLRE1C variant. Reportedly, HLA-A and HLA-B alleles of most subjects were accurately predicted from TCR beta. Reports described diagnosis of cytomegalovirus status by the classifier as highly specific and sensitive.

As concerns this clone: Its antigen is still unknown.

Trimming at V came to 4 bases and at J to 7 bases, leaving 4 bases not matched to a gene. Germline V gives CDR1 SGHTA, CDR2 FQGNSA. This CDR3 has 13 amino acids. Primers included in the PCR were 60 Vbeta and 13 Jbeta primers. Here immunoSEQ multiplex PCR was the method, and the copy in TCRdb shows in-frame clones only, minus some. The table lists around 120,000 clones, approximately 80% of them singletons, with over 5% in the top ten. Input material: PBMCs. The TCR comes from a female donor in good health and CMV-seropositive. This sequence joins TRBV7-2 and TRBJ2-3, with 8 bases aligning to TRBD2. The CDR3 DNA is TGTGCCAGCAGCTATAGCGGGATTAATACGCAGTATTTT. Translating it yields CASSYSGINTQYF. The variable domain in full, completed from reference TRBV7-2 and TRBJ2-3, reads GAGVSQSPSNKVTEKGKDVELRCDPISGHTALYWYRQSLGQGLEFLIYFQGNSAPDKSGLPSDRFSAERTGGSVSTLTIQRTQQEDSAVYLCASSYSGINTQYFGPGTRLTVL.